What follows describes a single T cell receptor (beta chain). Its antigen remains unknown. The record originates from a study of T cells after yellow fever vaccination. Broader study findings: Abundant clonotypes from the bulk population could get into FACS-sorted repertoires as contaminants. Boosting was followed by the reappearance of most primary-vaccination clones (roughly 96% CD4, about 89% CD8).

The 5'RACE template-switching step produced TCR cDNA and added a universal primer site and UMIs. Via MiXCR, TCRdb re-called the 5' RACE reads, giving one row per CDR3 protein. This sample has 550,000 or so distinct CDR3 sequences, with around 21% found just once. The V gene's germline CDR1 is LGHNA and CDR2 YSLEER. V lost 4 bases and J lost 3; bases outside the gene matches: 6. The CDR3 contains 15 residues. This sequence was found in a man younger than 45 who received the YFV17D yellow fever vaccine. The sample in question was PBMCs, obtained 15 days after the yellow fever booster vaccination. The chain has TRBV4-3 and TRBJ2-1, with TRBD2 identical over 7 bases. The chain's CDR3 is CASSLISGVYNEQFF. The CDR3 bases are TGCGCCAGCAGCCTCATCAGCGGGGTCTACAATGAGCAGTTCTTC.